A selection of T cell receptor beta chains follows, all from one sample in a study of OX40 agonist ivuxolimab in advanced cancers. The assay was immunoSEQ multiplex PCR, and TCRdb's table has in-frame clones only and misses some. The sample shows 35,000 or so clones, less than 85% of them seen only once. Sequenced material: CD4+ or CD8+ T cells sorted from blood, taken in a trial of the OX40 agonist ivuxolimab. The receptors shown here come from an adult with an advanced solid tumor such as melanoma, head and neck, liver or kidney cancer. Both conserved end residues are part of each CDR3. Each record gives: V gene, CDR3 length, clone size, D gene, J gene, CDR3 DNA, CDR3 protein. The D gene is left open where the match is weak. Expanded clones are given a class, and other clones once, few, many or no size at all.

TRBV4-3	12	once	-	TRBJ2-2	TGCGCCAGCCACAGGCAATCCGGGGAGCTGTTTTTT	CASHRQSGELFF
TRBV5-6	13	-	-	TRBJ2-3	TGTGCCAGCAGCTTGACAGACACAGATACGCAGTATTTT	CASSLTDTDTQYF
TRBV7-6	13	-	-	TRBJ1-5	TGTGCCAGCAGCTTGGAGAGAAATCAGCCCCAGCATTTT	CASSLERNQPQHF
TRBV9	15	-	-	TRBJ2-1	TGTGCCAGCAGCGTAGGCCAGGGCTACTACAATGAGCAGTTCTTC	CASSVGQGYYNEQFF
TRBV21-1	12	-	-	TRBJ1-2	TGTGCCAGCAGGAGACAGGGCGGTGGCTACACCTTC	CASRRQGGGYTF
TRBV28	16	-	TRBD2	TRBJ2-5	TGTGCCAGCAGTACACTAGCGGGAGTCGGTGGGGAGACCCAGTACTTC	CASSTLAGVGGETQYF
TRBV13	16	-	-	TRBJ1-4	TGTGCCAGCAGCTTAGGCCCGGACGGGCTTAATGAAAAACTGTTTTTT	CASSLGPDGLNEKLFF
TRBV28	16	-	TRBD1	TRBJ2-6	TGTGCCAGCAGTTGGACAGGGGCGACTGGGGCCAACGTCCTGACTTTC	CASSWTGATGANVLTF
TRBV19	15	-	-	TRBJ1-1	TGTGCCAGTAGTATAGGGGGCGGGGAATATGCTGAAGCTTTCTTT	CASSIGGGEYAEAFF
TRBV5-4	14	-	-	TRBJ1-1	TGTGCCAGCAGCCTAGATGCGGGGGACACTGAAGCTTTCTTT	CASSLDAGDTEAFF
TRBV11-2	15	-	-	TRBJ1-2	TGTGCCAGCAGCTTCGGACCCAGAGCTAACTATGGCTACACCTTC	CASSFGPRANYGYTF
TRBV6-5	15	-	-	TRBJ2-1	TGTGCCAGCAGTTACTCTCGGACTCTCGCAGATGAGCAGTTCTTC	CASSYSRTLADEQFF
TRBV5-1	14	-	-	TRBJ2-5	TGCGCCAGCAGAGAATCGACTACAGGAGAGACCCAGTACTTC	CASRESTTGETQYF
TRBV10-3	19	-	TRBD1	TRBJ1-2	TGTGCCATCAGTGAGTCGTGGGTTCTAGGACAGGGGAATGGATATGGCTACACCTTC	CAISESWVLGQGNGYGYTF
TRBV7-9	14	-	-	TRBJ2-3	TGTGCCAGCAGCTTCCCTACGGCGGGAGATACGCAGTATTTT	CASSFPTAGDTQYF
TRBV2	14	-	-	TRBJ2-7	TGTGCCAGCAGTGTGGGCGGACTGGTCTACGAGCAGTACTTC	CASSVGGLVYEQYF
TRBV7-9	19	-	TRBD1	TRBJ2-6	TGTGCCAGCAGCTTAGGTTGGGACAGACGCCTCTCTGGGGCCAACGTCCTGACTTTC	CASSLGWDRRLSGANVLTF
TRBV11-2	14	-	-	TRBJ2-6	TGTGCCAGCAGCTTAGGGTCTGGGGCCAACGTCCTGACTTTC	CASSLGSGANVLTF
TRBV7-9	15	-	-	TRBJ2-7	TGTGCCAGCAGCTTAGGGGCAGGGCTCTTCTACGAGCAGTACTTC	CASSLGAGLFYEQYF
TRBV4-3	14	once	-	TRBJ2-1	TGCGCCAGCAGCCAAGGGGAAAGGGGCTATGAGCAGTTCTTC	CASSQGERGYEQFF
TRBV9	14	-	TRBD1	TRBJ1-3	TGTGCCAGCAGCGCCACGACAGGGGGGAACACCATATATTTT	CASSATTGGNTIYF
TRBV27	13	-	TRBD1	TRBJ1-5	TGTGCCAGCAGTTCAGGGGGGGGTCAGCCCCAGCATTTT	CASSSGGGQPQHF